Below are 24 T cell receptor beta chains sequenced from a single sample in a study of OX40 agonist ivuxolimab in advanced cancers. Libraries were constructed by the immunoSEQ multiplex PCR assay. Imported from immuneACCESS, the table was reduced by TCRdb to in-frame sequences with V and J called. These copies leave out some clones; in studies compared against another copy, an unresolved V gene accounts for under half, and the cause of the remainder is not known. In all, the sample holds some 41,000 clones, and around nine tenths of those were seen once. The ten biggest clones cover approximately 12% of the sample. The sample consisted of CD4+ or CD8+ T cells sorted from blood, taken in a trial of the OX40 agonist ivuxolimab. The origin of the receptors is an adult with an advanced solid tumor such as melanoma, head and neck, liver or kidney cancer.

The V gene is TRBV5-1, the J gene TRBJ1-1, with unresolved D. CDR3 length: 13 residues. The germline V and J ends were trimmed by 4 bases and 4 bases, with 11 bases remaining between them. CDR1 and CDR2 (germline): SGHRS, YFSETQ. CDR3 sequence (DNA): TGCGCCAGCAGCCTAACCGCGGGCACTGAAGCTTTCTTT. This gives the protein CASSLTAGTEAFF.

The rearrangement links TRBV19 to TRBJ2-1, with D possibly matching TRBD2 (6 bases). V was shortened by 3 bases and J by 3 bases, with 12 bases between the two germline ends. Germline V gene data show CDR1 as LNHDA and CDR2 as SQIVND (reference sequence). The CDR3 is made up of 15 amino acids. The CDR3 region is CASSMGGTNYNEQFF. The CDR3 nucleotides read TGTGCCAGTAGTATGGGCGGGACCAACTACAATGAGCAGTTCTTC.

Written as DNA, the CDR3 is TGTGCCAGCAGCTTGGAGGGAATACCTGGGGCCAACGTCCTGACTTTC. This gives the protein CASSLEGIPGANVLTF. The chain couples TRBV11-2 to TRBJ2-6; weak D call: TRBD2 (6 bases). The CDR3 has 16 amino acids. Germline V CDR1 and CDR2: SGHAT, FQNNGV. The V end lost 3 bases, the J end lost 2 bases, and 11 bases lay between the germline ends.

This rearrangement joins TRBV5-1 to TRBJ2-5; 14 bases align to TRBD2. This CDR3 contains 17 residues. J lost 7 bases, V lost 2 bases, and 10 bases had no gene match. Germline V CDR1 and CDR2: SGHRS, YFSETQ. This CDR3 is CASSLNPGLAGEGTQYF. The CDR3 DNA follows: TGCGCCAGCAGCTTAAACCCGGGACTAGCGGGAGAAGGGACCCAGTACTTC.

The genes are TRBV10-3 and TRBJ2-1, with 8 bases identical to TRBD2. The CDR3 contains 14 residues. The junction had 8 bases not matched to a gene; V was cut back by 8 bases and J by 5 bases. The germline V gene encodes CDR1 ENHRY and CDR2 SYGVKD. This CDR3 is CAIGREGLDNEQFF. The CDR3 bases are TGTGCCATCGGACGGGAGGGCCTGGACAATGAGCAGTTCTTC.

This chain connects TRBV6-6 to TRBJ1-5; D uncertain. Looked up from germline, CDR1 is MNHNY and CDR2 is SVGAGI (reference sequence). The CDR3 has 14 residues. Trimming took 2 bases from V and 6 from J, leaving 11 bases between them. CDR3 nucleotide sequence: TGTGCCAGCAGTTACGCCCCCAACCGTCAGCCCCAGCATTTT. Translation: CASSYAPNRQPQHF.

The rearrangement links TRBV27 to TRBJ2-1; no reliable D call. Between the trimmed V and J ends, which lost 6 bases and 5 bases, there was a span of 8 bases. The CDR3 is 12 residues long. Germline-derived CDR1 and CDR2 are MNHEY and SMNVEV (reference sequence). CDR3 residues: CASRTGHNEQFF. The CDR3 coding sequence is TGTGCCAGCAGAACCGGTCACAATGAGCAGTTCTTC.

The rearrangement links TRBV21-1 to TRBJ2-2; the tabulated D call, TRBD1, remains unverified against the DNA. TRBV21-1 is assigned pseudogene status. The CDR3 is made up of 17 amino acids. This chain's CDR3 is CASSKGDLGAHTGELFF. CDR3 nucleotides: TGTGCCAGCAGCAAAGGCGACTTGGGGGCGCACACCGGGGAGCTGTTTTTT.

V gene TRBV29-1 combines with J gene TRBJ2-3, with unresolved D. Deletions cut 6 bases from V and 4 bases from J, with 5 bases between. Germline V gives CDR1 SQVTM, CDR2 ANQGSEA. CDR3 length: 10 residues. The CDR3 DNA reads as TGCAGCGTGGGATCAGATACGCAGTATTTT. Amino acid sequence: CSVGSDTQYF.

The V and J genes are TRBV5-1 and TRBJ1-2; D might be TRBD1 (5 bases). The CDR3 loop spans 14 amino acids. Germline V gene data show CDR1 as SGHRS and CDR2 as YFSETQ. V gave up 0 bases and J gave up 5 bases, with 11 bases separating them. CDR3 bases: TGCGCCAGCAGCTTGGAGGGACTTATATATGGCTACACCTTC. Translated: CASSLEGLIYGYTF.

CDR3 DNA: TGTGCCAGCAGCCGAAGACAGGGAACCCATGAGCAGTTCTTC. Its translation: CASSRRQGTHEQFF. The V call is TRBV11-3, the J call TRBJ2-1; 7 positions match TRBD1. The germline gives CDR1 SGHNT, CDR2 YENEEA. The J segment lost 8 bases and the V segment lost 5 bases, leaving 9 bases of the junction unmatched. The CDR3 contains 14 residues.

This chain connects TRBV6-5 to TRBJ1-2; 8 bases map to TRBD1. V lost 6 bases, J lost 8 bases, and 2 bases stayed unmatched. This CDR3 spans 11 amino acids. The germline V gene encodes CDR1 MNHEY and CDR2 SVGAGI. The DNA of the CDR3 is TGTGCCAGCAGCAACAGGGGGGGCTACACCTTC. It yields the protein CASSNRGGYTF.

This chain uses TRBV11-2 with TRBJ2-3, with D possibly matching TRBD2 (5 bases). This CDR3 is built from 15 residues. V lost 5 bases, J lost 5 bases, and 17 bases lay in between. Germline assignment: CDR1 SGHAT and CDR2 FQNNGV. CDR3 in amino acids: CASSPRGQRQDTQYF. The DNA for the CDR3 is TGTGCCAGCAGCCCAAGAGGGCAGCGACAAGATACGCAGTATTTT.

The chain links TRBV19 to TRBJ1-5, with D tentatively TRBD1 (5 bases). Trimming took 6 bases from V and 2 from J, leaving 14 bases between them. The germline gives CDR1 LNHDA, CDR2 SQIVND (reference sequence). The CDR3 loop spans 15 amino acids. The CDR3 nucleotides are TGTGCCAGTAGCTACCGTGGGGGGGGCAATCAGCCCCAGCATTTT. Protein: CASSYRGGGNQPQHF.

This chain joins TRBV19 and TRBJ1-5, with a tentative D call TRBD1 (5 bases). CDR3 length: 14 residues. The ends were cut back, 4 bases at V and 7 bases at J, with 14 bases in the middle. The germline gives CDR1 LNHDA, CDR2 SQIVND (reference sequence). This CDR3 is CASSTGFQAQPQHF. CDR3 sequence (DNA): TGTGCCAGTAGTACAGGGTTTCAGGCCCAGCCCCAGCATTTT.

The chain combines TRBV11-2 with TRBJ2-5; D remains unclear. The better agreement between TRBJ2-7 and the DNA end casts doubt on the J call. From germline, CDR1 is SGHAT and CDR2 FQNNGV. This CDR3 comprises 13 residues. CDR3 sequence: CASTSLRTYEQYF. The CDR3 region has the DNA TGTGCCAGCACCTCCCTAAGGACCTACGAGCAGTACTTC.

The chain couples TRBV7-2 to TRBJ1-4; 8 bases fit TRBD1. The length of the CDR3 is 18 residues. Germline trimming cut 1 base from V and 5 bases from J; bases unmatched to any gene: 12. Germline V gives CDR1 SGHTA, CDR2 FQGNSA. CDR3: CASSLGRPGTGLNEKLFF. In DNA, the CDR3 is TGTGCCAGCAGCTTAGGACGTCCCGGGACAGGATTGAATGAAAAACTGTTTTTT.

CDR3 in DNA: TGCAGCGTGGAGATTCCGGGACAGGGGGCCACCTACGAGCAGTACTTC. It yields the protein CSVEIPGQGATYEQYF. The V call is TRBV29-1, the J call TRBJ2-7, with 12 bases fitting TRBD1. This CDR3 spans 16 amino acids. With V trimmed by 6 bases and J by 2 bases, 11 bases remained unmatched. Germline lookup yields CDR1 SQVTM and CDR2 ANQGSEA.

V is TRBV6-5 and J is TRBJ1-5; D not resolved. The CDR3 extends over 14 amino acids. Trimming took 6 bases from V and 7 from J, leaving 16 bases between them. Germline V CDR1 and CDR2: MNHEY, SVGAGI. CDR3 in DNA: TGTGCCAGCAGCCAACGACACTCTGGGCAGCCCCAGCATTTT. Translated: CASSQRHSGQPQHF.

The CDR3 nucleotides are TGTGCCAGCTCAACGATGACAGGGCCTGGAAACACCATATATTTT. As protein: CASSTMTGPGNTIYF. This chain connects TRBV18 to TRBJ1-3, with 7 bases fitting TRBD1. Germline loops: CDR1 KGHSH, CDR2 LQKENI. J gave up 2 bases and V 5 bases, and 6 bases lay outside the gene matches. The CDR3 runs 15 residues.

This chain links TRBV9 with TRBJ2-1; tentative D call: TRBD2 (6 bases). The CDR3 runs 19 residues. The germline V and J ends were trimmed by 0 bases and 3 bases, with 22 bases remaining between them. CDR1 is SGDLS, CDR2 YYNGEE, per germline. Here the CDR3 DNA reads TGTGCCAGCAGCGTAGAAGGAGGGGTCACTAGCCGTCTCTACAATGAGCAGTTCTTC. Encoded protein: CASSVEGGVTSRLYNEQFF.

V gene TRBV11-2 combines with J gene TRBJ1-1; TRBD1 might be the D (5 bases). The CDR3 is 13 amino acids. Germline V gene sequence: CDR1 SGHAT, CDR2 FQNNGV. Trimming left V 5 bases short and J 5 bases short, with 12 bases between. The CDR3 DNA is TGTGCCAGCAGCCCCCAGGGTTATACTGAAGCTTTCTTT. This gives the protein CASSPQGYTEAFF.

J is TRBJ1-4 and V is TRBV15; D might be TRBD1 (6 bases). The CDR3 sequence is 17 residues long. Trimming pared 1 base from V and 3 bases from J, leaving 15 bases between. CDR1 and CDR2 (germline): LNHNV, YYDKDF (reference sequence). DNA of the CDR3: TGTGCCACCAGCAGAGGACTAGGGGGATGGTCTAATGAAAAACTGTTTTTT. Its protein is CATSRGLGGWSNEKLFF.

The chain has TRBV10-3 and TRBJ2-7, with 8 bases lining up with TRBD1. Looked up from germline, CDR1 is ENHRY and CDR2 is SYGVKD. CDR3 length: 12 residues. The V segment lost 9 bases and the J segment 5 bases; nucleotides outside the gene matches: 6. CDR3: CAIRTGNHEQYF. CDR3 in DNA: TGTGCCATAAGGACAGGGAATCACGAGCAGTACTTC.